A single sample is the source of the 9 T cell receptor beta chains below, sequenced in a study of metastatic and nonmetastatic thyroid tumors. All patients reached thyroid surgery having received no treatment beforehand. From the PCR reads, TCRdb re-called clones with MiXCR. The repertoire holds thousands of clones, with 15% to 20% as singletons. The sample was adjacent normal tissue. The receptors come from a male donor with papillary thyroid cancer or a benign thyroid nodule (not recorded which). Some clones in this sample may be carry-over from other donors' samples.

About this clone: One base away lies a much larger clone, so this may be a sequencing read error. It is likely a read error, because the conserved phenylalanine at the end of the CDR3 is missing. Because the CDR3's place on the DNA is in doubt, the DNA is left out and the CDR3 is given as listed by TCRdb. This chain connects TRBV19 to TRBJ2-1; whether TRBD1, the table's D call, matches the DNA was not checked. The CDR3 contains 10 residues when both ends are counted. Germline CDR1 and CDR2: LNHDA and SQIVND (reference sequence). CDR3 amino acids: CASSSPLIGG.

In this sample, this clone is large. CDR3 amino acids: CASSETPGQGFGEQFF. DNA for the CDR3: TGTGCCAGCAGTGAGACCCCGGGACAGGGATTTGGTGAGCAGTTCTTC. J is TRBJ2-1 and V is TRBV6-1; TRBD1 agrees at 9 bases. There are 16 residues in the CDR3. The J segment lost 9 bases and the V segment lost 3 bases, leaving 12 bases of the junction unmatched. Germline CDR1 MNHNS, CDR2 SASEGT.

By frequency in the sample, this clone is medium-sized (0.01 to 0.1%). This chain connects TRBV2 to TRBJ2-1; no definite D call. Trimming stripped 3 bases from V and 5 bases from J, with 2 bases between. Germline V gene sequence: CDR1 SNHLY, CDR2 FYNNEI. The CDR3 runs to 11 residues. The DNA for the CDR3 is TGTGCCAGCAGTGAGGACAATGAGCAGTTCTTC. As protein: CASSEDNEQFF.

The sample holds many counts of this clone. The chain is built from TRBV20-1 and TRBJ2-3, with 10 bases lining up with TRBD2. Germline CDR1 reads DFQATT; CDR2 reads SNEGSKA (reference sequence). V trimming: 3 bases; J trimming: 4 bases; junction bases outside the gene matches: 13. The CDR3 runs to 17 residues. The CDR3 DNA follows: TGCAGTGCTAGGGGGGGACTAGCGAGGGGGCTTTCAGATACGCAGTATTTT. This sequence encodes CSARGGLARGLSDTQYF.

The sample holds many counts of this clone. This chain uses TRBV20-1 with TRBJ2-3; D unclear. CDR3 length: 15 residues. Germline loops: CDR1 DFQATT, CDR2 SNEGSKA (reference sequence). Trimming pared 3 bases from V and 5 bases from J, leaving 18 bases between. CDR3 loop: CSASPPGLVVDTQYF. As DNA, the CDR3 is TGCAGTGCTAGCCCCCCGGGCCTCGTGGTAGATACGCAGTATTTT.

The chain combines TRBV11-2 with TRBJ2-1; a possible D gene is TRBD2 (5 bases). The CDR3 spans 15 residues. The germline CDR1 and CDR2 sequences are SGHAT and FQNNGV. V was trimmed by 1 base and J by 8 bases, leaving 15 bases between them. In DNA form, the CDR3 reads TGTGCCAGCAGCTTAGCCGAGTCGCGGGCGGATGAGCAGTTCTTC. It specifies CASSLAESRADEQFF. The full variable domain, rest sourced from reference TRBV11-2 and TRBJ2-1, is EAGVAQSPRYKIIEKRQSVAFWCNPISGHATLYWYQQILGQGPKLLIQFQNNGVVDDSQLPKDRFSAERLKGVDSTLKIQPAKLEDSAVYLCASSLAESRADEQFFGPGTRLTVL.

In this sample, this clone is medium-sized. The rearrangement uses TRBV7-9 and TRBJ1-2, with D perhaps TRBD1 (6 bases). The CDR3 runs 14 residues. Between the trimmed V and J ends, which lost 5 bases and 8 bases, there was a span of 18 bases. Germline-derived CDR1 and CDR2 are SEHNR and FQNEAQ (reference sequence). CDR3 in DNA: TGTGCCAGCAGCCTAGACGGGACACAGCGGGGCTACACCTTC. Encoded protein: CASSLDGTQRGYTF.

This clone is medium-sized in the sample. One end of the junction is discordant with germline, which a read error may explain. The chain joins TRBV7-7 to TRBJ2-1; TRBD1 matches 8 bases. This CDR3 spans 14 amino acids. Germline lookup yields CDR1 SSHAT and CDR2 FNYEAQ (reference sequence). In nucleotides, the CDR3 is TGTGCTAGCAGCGAAGACAGGGGATTGGGTGAGCAGTTCTTC. Its translation is CASSEDRGLGEQFF.

By its share, this clone is medium-sized. This chain connects TRBV7-8 to TRBJ1-5; 8 bases fit TRBD1. This CDR3 spans 17 amino acids. Losses at the gene ends were 5 bases for V and 2 bases for J; bases not matched to a gene: 11. CDR1 is SGHVS and CDR2 is FQNEAQ in the germline V gene. The CDR3 DNA is TGTGCCAGCAGCCCTAATACAGGGGGTGGTGGCAATCAGCCCCAGCATTTT. It yields the protein CASSPNTGGGGNQPQHF.